Each of the 24 T cell receptor beta chains below was sequenced from the same sample in a study of CD8 T cells in ankylosing spondylitis. Using its own MiXCR run on the 5' RACE reads, TCRdb lists one record per CDR3 protein. Among a few hundred thousand distinct CDR3 sequences, approximately 20% were seen once, and the ten largest hold about a sixth. Study outcomes and limitations: In ankylosing spondylitis blood, a motif of roughly eight highly homologous TCR beta variants appeared characteristic.

These receptors' targets are unknown. The sample was blood, either unsorted or a sorted T cell fraction (not recorded which). These receptors came from a male donor with ankylosing spondylitis.

The rearrangement links TRBV19 to TRBJ2-2; 9 nucleotides align to TRBD1. This CDR3 spans 17 amino acids. The trim removed 6 bases at V and 2 bases at J, leaving 10 bases unmatched. Germline loops: CDR1 LNHDA, CDR2 SQIVND (reference sequence). The CDR3 loop is CASRVVRTGANTGELFF. The CDR3 region has the DNA TGTGCCAGTAGGGTTGTGAGGACAGGGGCAAACACCGGGGAGCTGTTTTTT.

This clonotype was counted between two and nine times. V and J are TRBV20-1 and TRBJ1-3, with unresolved D. V was pared by 1 base and J by 4 bases, with 11 bases between. CDR1 DFQATT and CDR2 SNEGSKA come from the germline V gene (reference sequence). CDR3 length: 14 residues. The CDR3 region is CSARVGGGGNTIYF. CDR3 in DNA: TGCAGTGCTAGAGTAGGAGGCGGCGGAAACACCATATATTTT.

This clonotype was recorded a few times. The rearrangement links TRBV7-2 to TRBJ1-1; D ambiguous. The CDR3 runs 14 residues. V dropped 1 base and J dropped 0 bases, with 6 bases sitting between them. Germline CDR1 reads SGHTA; CDR2 reads FQGNSA. CDR3 nucleotides: TGTGCCAGCAGCTTAGGCAGATTGAACACTGAAGCTTTCTTT. This sequence encodes CASSLGRLNTEAFF.

This clonotype was observed a few times. V usage is TRBV20-1 and J usage is TRBJ2-7, with TRBD1 matching 8 bases. The CDR3 runs to 12 residues. Germline V gene data show CDR1 as DFQATT and CDR2 as SNEGSKA (reference sequence). V lost 6 bases and J lost 2; bases outside the gene matches: 3. This CDR3 reads CSATDRAYEQYF. CDR3 DNA: TGCAGTGCAACGGACAGGGCCTACGAGCAGTACTTC.

The chain links TRBV7-8 to TRBJ2-7; a possible D gene is TRBD1 (6 bases). The V gene lost 6 bases and the J gene lost 1 base, with 25 bases spanning the gap. Per the germline V gene, CDR1 is SGHVS and CDR2 is FQNEAQ. CDR3 length equals 18 residues. The CDR3 DNA reads TGTGCCAGCAGTCCCGCAGGGGTCCTAGCCCTTCCGTCCTACGAGCAGTACTTC. Translated: CASSPAGVLALPSYEQYF.

This clonotype has at least ten counts. The rearrangement joins TRBV12-3 or TRBV12-4 to TRBJ1-3; D uncertain. The CDR3 is 13 amino acids. Trimming removed 5 bases at V and 0 bases at J, with 5 bases between. CDR3 protein: CASSLFSGNTIYF. The CDR3 DNA reads as TGTGCCAGCAGTCTGTTCTCTGGAAACACCATATATTTT.

This clonotype was picked up a small number of times. J is TRBJ1-2 and V is TRBV28; D call uncertain. The CDR3 contains 14 residues. V lost 3 bases and J lost 4, with 12 bases in between. Germline-derived CDR1 and CDR2 are MDHEN and SYDVKM. In DNA form, the CDR3 reads TGTGCCAGCAGTTTCTTCAGGAGGTCCTATGGCTACACCTTC. Encoded protein: CASSFFRRSYGYTF.

This clonotype was picked up a small number of times. The CDR3: CSAEGPGAITYEQYF. The CDR3 bases are TGCAGTGCTGAGGGGCCAGGGGCCATCACCTACGAGCAGTACTTC. The V and J genes are TRBV20-1 and TRBJ2-7; maybe TRBD1 (6 bases). CDR3 length: 15 amino acids. The V gene lost 5 bases and the J gene lost 2 bases, with 19 bases spanning the gap. Germline loops: CDR1 DFQATT, CDR2 SNEGSKA (reference sequence).

The table lists this clonotype with a few counts. CDR3 in amino acids: CASSPIADTQYF. In DNA form, the CDR3 reads TGTGCCAGCTCACCGATTGCAGATACGCAGTATTTT. V and J are TRBV18 and TRBJ2-3; D not resolved. Germline CDR1 KGHSH, CDR2 LQKENI. The CDR3 runs to 12 residues. V was clipped by 3 bases and J by 4 bases, with 5 bases between them.

The chain couples TRBV5-1 to TRBJ2-2, with TRBD2 matching over 9 bases. The V gene's germline CDR1 is SGHRS and CDR2 YFSETQ. V lost 4 bases, J lost 7 bases, and 20 bases stayed unmatched. The CDR3 sequence is 19 residues long. The CDR3 is CASSLRTSVQTRTVGELFF. In DNA form, the CDR3 reads TGCGCCAGCAGCCTCAGGACTAGCGTCCAAACCCGAACAGTCGGGGAGCTGTTTTTT.

The rearrangement uses TRBV7-8 and TRBJ2-7; 10 nucleotides agree with TRBD2. CDR1 and CDR2 (germline): SGHVS, FQNEAQ. The ends lost 3 bases at V and 6 bases at J; junction bases unmatched: 5. There are 14 residues in the CDR3. CDR3 region: CASSFRLAGREQYF. CDR3 DNA: TGTGCCAGCAGCTTCAGACTAGCGGGTCGCGAGCAGTACTTC. The full variable domain, completed using reference TRBV7-8 and TRBJ2-7, is GAGVSQSPRYKVAKRGQDVALRCDPISGHVSLFWYQQALGQGPEFLTYFQNEAQLDKSGLPSDRFFAERPEGSVSTLKIQRTQQEDSAVYLCASSFRLAGREQYFGPGTRLTVT.

The chain recombines TRBV6-1 with TRBJ1-5; D gene unclear. V was pared by 8 bases and J by 3 bases, with 11 bases between. CDR1 and CDR2 (germline): MNHNS, SASEGT. The CDR3 covers 13 residues. The CDR3 DNA reads TGTGCCAGCCGGGCTGACACCAATCAGCCCCAGCATTTT. This encodes CASRADTNQPQHF.

The J gene is TRBJ2-7, the V gene TRBV29-1; D possibly corresponds to TRBD2 (6 bases). The V gene's germline CDR1 is SQVTM and CDR2 ANQGSEA. The CDR3 contains 12 residues. With 3 bases removed from V and 3 bases from J, the gap between germline ends came to 9 bases. The CDR3 DNA reads as TGCAGCGTTGAGGCGGGGTTCTACGAGCAGTACTTC. Translating it yields CSVEAGFYEQYF.

The chain combines TRBV27 with TRBJ2-2, with 9 positions matching TRBD2. V trimming: 7 bases; J trimming: 1 base; junction bases outside the gene matches: 7. In germline, CDR1 is MNHEY, CDR2 SMNVEV (reference sequence). This CDR3 is 16 amino acids long. CDR3 coding DNA: TGTGCCAGCACTGCCCGACTAGCGGTGAACACCGGGGAGCTGTTTTTT. Its protein product is CASTARLAVNTGELFF.

The chain is built from TRBV7-3 and TRBJ2-5, with 9 bases lining up with TRBD2. V gave up 0 bases and J gave up 6 bases; unmatched junction bases: 11. Looked up from germline, CDR1 is SGHTA and CDR2 is FQGTGA. The CDR3 has 17 residues. The CDR3 sequence is CASSLTGPLAGHKTQYF. The CDR3 nucleotides are TGTGCCAGCAGCTTAACGGGTCCCCTAGCGGGACATAAGACCCAGTACTTC.

The rearrangement uses TRBV20-1 and TRBJ1-5, with unresolved D. In germline, CDR1 is DFQATT, CDR2 SNEGSKA (reference sequence). The CDR3 contains 17 residues. V lost 0 bases, J lost 1 base, and 16 bases lay in between. The CDR3: CSARDPGVGSSNQPQHF. The CDR3 coding sequence is TGCAGTGCTAGAGATCCAGGAGTTGGATCCAGCAATCAGCCCCAGCATTTT.

This clonotype has just a few counts. The genes are TRBV30 and TRBJ2-2, with 8 nucleotides matching TRBD2. The CDR3 runs to 15 residues. The germline CDR1 and CDR2 sequences are GTSNPN and SVGIG (reference sequence). V lost 2 bases and J lost 4; bases outside the gene matches: 6. The CDR3, as DNA: TGTGCCTGGAGTAGTGGACTAGCCCTCACCGGGGAGCTGTTTTTT. Protein: CAWSSGLALTGELFF.

This clonotype came up a few times. The chain has TRBV13 and TRBJ1-1; weak D call: TRBD1 (6 bases). The ends were cut back, 6 bases at V and 0 bases at J, with 17 bases in the middle. Per germline, CDR1 PRHDT and CDR2 FYEKMQ (reference sequence). The CDR3 length is 16 residues. The CDR3 DNA reads TGTGCCAGCAGATCGTACGGGGGCCTTTTGAACACTGAAGCTTTCTTT. Encoded protein: CASRSYGGLLNTEAFF. The entire variable domain, with the rest obtained from reference TRBV13 and TRBJ1-1, is as follows: AAGVIQSPRHLIKEKRETATLKCYPIPRHDTVYWYQQGPGQDPQFLISFYEKMQSDKGSIPDRFSAQQFSDYHSELNMSSLELGDSALYFCASRSYGGLLNTEAFFGQGTRLTVV.

This sequence joins TRBV18 and TRBJ1-2, with 7 nucleotides matching TRBD1. Germline-derived CDR1 and CDR2 are KGHSH and LQKENI. There are 14 residues in the CDR3. The V segment lost 2 bases and the J segment 8 bases; nucleotides outside the gene matches: 8. The CDR3 nucleotides read TGTGCCAGCTCACCAACTCGGGACAGCCAAGGCTACACCTTC. The encoded protein is CASSPTRDSQGYTF.

This clonotype appeared a few times. V and J are TRBV20-1 and TRBJ2-7; a possible D gene is TRBD2 (5 bases). CDR1 DFQATT and CDR2 SNEGSKA come from the germline V gene (reference sequence). The V end lost 4 bases, the J end lost 2 bases, and 12 bases lay between the germline ends. This CDR3 comprises 13 residues. CDR3 in amino acids: CSATGIGAYEQYF. The CDR3 coding sequence is TGCAGTGCTACCGGGATTGGCGCCTACGAGCAGTACTTC.

The genes are TRBV28 and TRBJ2-5; D uncertain. Germline-derived CDR1 and CDR2 are MDHEN and SYDVKM. Trimming took 4 bases from V and 6 from J, leaving 12 bases between them. The CDR3 has 13 residues. The CDR3 is CASSSLVPKTQYF. The DNA of the CDR3 is TGTGCCAGCAGTTCCCTGGTTCCCAAGACCCAGTACTTC.

This clonotype was seen ten or more times. The chain combines TRBV6-5 with TRBJ2-7; 10 bases match TRBD1. This CDR3 region has 16 residues. With 1 base clipped from V and 3 bases from J, the junction kept 6 bases outside the gene matches. Germline V gene lookup returns CDR1 MNHEY and CDR2 SVGAGI. The CDR3 nucleotides read TGTGCCAGCAGTTACTTACCGGGACAGGGGAACTACGAGCAGTACTTC. Its translation is CASSYLPGQGNYEQYF.

V gene TRBV12-3 or TRBV12-4 combines with J gene TRBJ2-7; D possibly corresponds to TRBD2 (6 bases). V shed 6 bases and J shed 5 bases, with 17 bases lying between them. The CDR3 runs to 14 residues. This CDR3 reads CASSKAGGSDEQYF. The CDR3 region has the DNA TGTGCCAGCAGCAAGGCCGGAGGGTCCGACGAGCAGTACTTC.

This clonotype occurred many times. This chain uses TRBV24-1 with TRBJ2-1; 13 bases agree with TRBD2. CDR3 length: 17 residues. V gave up 2 bases and J gave up 7 bases; unmatched junction bases: 7. In germline, CDR1 is KGHDR, CDR2 SFDVKD. The DNA of the CDR3 is TGTGCCACCAGTGATTCTACTAGCGGGAGGGGGGGGAATGAGCAGTTCTTC. Protein sequence: CATSDSTSGRGGNEQFF.